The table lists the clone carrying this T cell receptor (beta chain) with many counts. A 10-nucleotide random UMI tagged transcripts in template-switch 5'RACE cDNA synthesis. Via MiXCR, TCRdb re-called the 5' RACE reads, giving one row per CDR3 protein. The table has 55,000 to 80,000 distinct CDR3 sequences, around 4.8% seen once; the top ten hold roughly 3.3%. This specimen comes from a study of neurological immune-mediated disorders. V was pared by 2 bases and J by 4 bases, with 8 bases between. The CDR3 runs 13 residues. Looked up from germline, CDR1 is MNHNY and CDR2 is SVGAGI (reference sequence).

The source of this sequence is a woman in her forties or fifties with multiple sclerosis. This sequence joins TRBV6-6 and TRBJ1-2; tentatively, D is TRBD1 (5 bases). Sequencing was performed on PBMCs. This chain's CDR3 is CASSYNRPYGYTF. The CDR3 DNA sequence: TGTGCCAGCAGTTACAACAGGCCCTATGGCTACACCTTC.